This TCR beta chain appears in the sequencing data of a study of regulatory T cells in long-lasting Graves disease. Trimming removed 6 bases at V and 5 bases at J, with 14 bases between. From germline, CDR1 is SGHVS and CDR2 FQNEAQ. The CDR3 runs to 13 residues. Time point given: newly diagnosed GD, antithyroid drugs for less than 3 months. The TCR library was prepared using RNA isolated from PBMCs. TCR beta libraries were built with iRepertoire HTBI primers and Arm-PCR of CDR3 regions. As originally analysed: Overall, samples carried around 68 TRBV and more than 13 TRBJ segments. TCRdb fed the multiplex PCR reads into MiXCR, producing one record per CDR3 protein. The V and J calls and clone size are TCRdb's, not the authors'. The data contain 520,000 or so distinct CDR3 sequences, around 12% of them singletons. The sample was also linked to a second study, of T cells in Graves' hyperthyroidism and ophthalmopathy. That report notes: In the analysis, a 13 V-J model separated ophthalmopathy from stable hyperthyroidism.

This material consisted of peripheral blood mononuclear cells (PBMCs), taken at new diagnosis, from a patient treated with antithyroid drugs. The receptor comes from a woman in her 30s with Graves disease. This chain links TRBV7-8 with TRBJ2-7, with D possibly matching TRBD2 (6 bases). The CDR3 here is CASSFALAHEQYF. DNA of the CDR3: TGTGCCAGCAGTTTTGCGCTAGCGCACGAGCAGTACTTC.